Reported below is one T cell receptor (beta chain). The CDR3 consists of 14 residues. Germline-derived CDR1 and CDR2 are SNHLY and FYNNEI. Unmatched junction bases numbered 6, after V lost 4 bases and J lost 9 bases. This record comes from a study of blood T cell repertoires in COVID-19. In the original processing: Reference gene primer amplification gave nucleated cell count estimates. The data were produced by immunoSEQ multiplex PCR, yet TCRdb's version contains in-frame clones alone and is incomplete. For V, J and clone size, that table is used; D and trimming come from the DNA. Among approximately 40,000 clones, about four fifths were seen once, and the ten largest hold 30% to 40%.

V and J are TRBV2 and TRBJ2-1; 10 bases line up with TRBD2. The TCR sequence derives from an elderly man with active or convalescent COVID-19. Sequenced: peripheral blood. The CDR3 nucleotides read TGTGCCAGCAGTGTGGGGACTAGCGTCGGTGAGCAGTTCTTC. This encodes CASSVGTSVGEQFF.